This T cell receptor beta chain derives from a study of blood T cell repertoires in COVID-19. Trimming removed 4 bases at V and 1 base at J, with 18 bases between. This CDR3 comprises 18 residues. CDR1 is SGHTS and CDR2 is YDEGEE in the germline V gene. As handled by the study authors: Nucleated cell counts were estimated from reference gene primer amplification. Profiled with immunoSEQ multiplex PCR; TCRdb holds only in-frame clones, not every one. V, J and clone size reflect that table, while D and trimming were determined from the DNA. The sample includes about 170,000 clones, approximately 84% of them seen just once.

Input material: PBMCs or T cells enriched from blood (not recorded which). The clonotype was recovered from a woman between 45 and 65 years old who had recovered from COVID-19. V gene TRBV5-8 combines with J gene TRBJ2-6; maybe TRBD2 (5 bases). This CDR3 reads CASSRPGPGGSGANVLTF. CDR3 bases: TGTGCCAGCAGCCGCCCCGGGCCAGGAGGATCTGGGGCCAACGTCCTGACTTTC.